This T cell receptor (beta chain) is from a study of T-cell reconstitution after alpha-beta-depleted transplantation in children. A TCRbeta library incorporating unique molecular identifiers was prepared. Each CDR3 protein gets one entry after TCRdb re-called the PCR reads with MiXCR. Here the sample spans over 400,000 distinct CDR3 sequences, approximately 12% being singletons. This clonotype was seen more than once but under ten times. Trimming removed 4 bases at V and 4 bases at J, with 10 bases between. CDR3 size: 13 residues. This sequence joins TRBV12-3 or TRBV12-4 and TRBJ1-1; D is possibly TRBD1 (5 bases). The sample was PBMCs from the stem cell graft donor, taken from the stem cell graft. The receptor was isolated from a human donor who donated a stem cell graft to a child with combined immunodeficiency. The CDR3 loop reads CASSWWGSTEAFF. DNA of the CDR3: TGTGCCAGCAGTTGGTGGGGGAGCACTGAAGCTTTCTTT.